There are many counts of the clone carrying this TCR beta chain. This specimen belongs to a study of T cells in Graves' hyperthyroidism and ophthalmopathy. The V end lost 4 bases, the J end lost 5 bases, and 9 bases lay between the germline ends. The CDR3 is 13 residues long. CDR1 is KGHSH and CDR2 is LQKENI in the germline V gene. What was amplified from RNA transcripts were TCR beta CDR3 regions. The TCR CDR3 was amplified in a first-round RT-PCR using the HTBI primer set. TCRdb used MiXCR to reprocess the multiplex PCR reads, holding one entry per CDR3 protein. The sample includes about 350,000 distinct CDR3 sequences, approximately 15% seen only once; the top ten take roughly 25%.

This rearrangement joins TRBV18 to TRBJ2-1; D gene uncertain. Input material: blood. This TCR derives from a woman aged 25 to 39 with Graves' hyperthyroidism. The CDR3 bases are TGTGCCAGCTCACAACAGATGAACAATGAGCAGTTCTTC. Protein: CASSQQMNNEQFF.